The clone carrying this T cell receptor (beta chain) was picked up many times. Per the germline V gene, CDR1 is SQVTM and CDR2 is ANQGSEA. The CDR3 consists of 14 residues. Trimming shortened V by 7 bases and J by 6 bases, and 19 bases separated the two germline ends. This sample was taken from a study of identical twins. One entry per CDR3 protein, called by TCRdb with MiXCR from the 5' RACE reads. The data show about 660,000 distinct CDR3 sequences, about 9.4% seen once. These data were also reused for a study on yellow fever vaccine responses in identical twins.

Specimen: PBMCs. The chain employs TRBV29-1 and TRBJ2-1, with D possibly matching TRBD1 (6 bases). The sequence derives from a young woman in good health. CDR3 region: CSATTPPGANEQFF. In nucleotides, the CDR3 is TGCAGCGCCACTACGCCTCCAGGGGCCAATGAGCAGTTCTTC.